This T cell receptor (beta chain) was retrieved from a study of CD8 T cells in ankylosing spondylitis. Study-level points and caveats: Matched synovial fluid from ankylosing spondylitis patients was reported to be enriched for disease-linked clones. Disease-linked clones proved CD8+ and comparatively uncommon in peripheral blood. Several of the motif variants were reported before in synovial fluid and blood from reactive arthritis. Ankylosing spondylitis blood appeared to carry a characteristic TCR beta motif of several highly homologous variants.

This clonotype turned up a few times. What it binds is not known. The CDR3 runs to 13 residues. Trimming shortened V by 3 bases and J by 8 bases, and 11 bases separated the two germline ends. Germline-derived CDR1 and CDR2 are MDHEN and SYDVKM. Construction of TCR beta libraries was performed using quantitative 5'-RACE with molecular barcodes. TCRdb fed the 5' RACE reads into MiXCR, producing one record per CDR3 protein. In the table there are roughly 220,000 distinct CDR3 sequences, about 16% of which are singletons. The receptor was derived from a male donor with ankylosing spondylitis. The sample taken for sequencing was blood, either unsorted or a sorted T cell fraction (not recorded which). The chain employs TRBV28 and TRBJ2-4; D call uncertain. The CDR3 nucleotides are TGTGCCAGCAGTTTCCCAAAGATACACATTCAGTACTTC. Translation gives CASSFPKIHIQYF.